A single sample gave rise to the 17 T cell receptor beta chains below, sequenced in a study of Ad26.COV2.S vaccination and SARS-CoV-2 variants (dated by TCRdb to the early 2020s). The label giving this sample's treatment or condition can be read as: about 20 received Ad26.COV2.S at low or high dose, single or two shots; roughly five received placebo; per-sample allocation not given. Repertoires of vaccine and placebo recipients were sequenced from samples taken on day 63 after the first injection. The method was the immunoSEQ multiplex PCR assay. TCRdb stores this immuneACCESS table with in-frame sequences only. Part of the clones is absent; in the studies checked, under half of the shortfall reflects unresolved V genes, and no reason is known for the rest. A total of fewer than 500,000 clones appear in this sample, roughly 91% of them only once. About 4.4% of the sample is in the top ten clones.

The starting material was peripheral blood, obtained in a trial of Ad26.COV2.S vaccine versus placebo. The receptors were gathered from a person aged 18-65 years who received the Ad26.COV2.S COVID-19 vaccine or a placebo.

The rearrangement uses TRBV4-2 and TRBJ2-4; the D is unclear. The V end lost 0 bases, the J end lost 0 bases, and 6 bases lay between the germline ends. This CDR3 is built from 15 residues. CDR1 is LGHNA, CDR2 YNFKEQ, per germline. For the CDR3, the DNA is TGTGCCAGCAGCCAAGATCGGGTAGCCAAAAACATTCAGTACTTC. This translates into CASSQDRVAKNIQYF.

This clone was observed once. The chain uses TRBV5-1 and TRBJ2-1, with D possibly matching TRBD2 (7 bases). CDR3 size: 17 residues. Per the germline V gene, CDR1 is SGHRS and CDR2 is YFSETQ. Between the trimmed V and J ends, which lost 0 bases and 0 bases, there was a span of 13 bases. The CDR3 sequence is CASSLAGGSSSYNEQFF. CDR3 nucleotides: TGCGCCAGCAGCTTGGCGGGGGGCTCCAGCTCCTACAATGAGCAGTTCTTC.

The CDR3 DNA follows: TGTGCCAGCAATCAACTTAGGGACGAGCAGTACTTC. Residues: CASNQLRDEQYF. The rearrangement joins TRBV6-5 to TRBJ2-7; no definite D call. Trimming removed 7 bases from V and 5 bases from J, with 12 bases in between. The CDR3 spans 12 residues. Germline V CDR1 and CDR2: MNHEY, SVGAGI.

This chain connects TRBV5-1 to TRBJ2-3; D unclear. CDR3 length: 17 amino acids. Trimming removed 1 base at V and 3 bases at J, with 18 bases between. Looked up from germline, CDR1 is SGHRS and CDR2 is YFSETQ. CDR3 region: CASSLNSGNTGTDTQYF. DNA of the CDR3: TGCGCCAGCAGCTTGAATAGTGGCAATACTGGGACAGATACGCAGTATTTT.

DNA for the CDR3: TGCGCCAGCAGCTTTCAGGGGAAGGACTACGAGCAGTACTTC. Translation: CASSFQGKDYEQYF. This sequence joins TRBV5-1 and TRBJ2-7, with a possible D match to TRBD1 (6 bases). CDR3 length equals 14 residues. Germline CDR1 SGHRS, CDR2 YFSETQ. Trimming took 2 bases from V and 3 from J, leaving 12 bases between them.

The chain joins TRBV28 to TRBJ2-3; 8 nucleotides align to TRBD1. The V and J ends lost 5 bases and 1 base, in that order; junction bases with no gene match: 11. The CDR3 contains 17 residues. The germline gives CDR1 MDHEN, CDR2 SYDVKM. In DNA form, the CDR3 reads TGTGCCAGCAGTCCACCCGGACAGGGCCGACGCACAGATACGCAGTATTTT. Translated: CASSPPGQGRRTDTQYF.

This clone was observed once. V and J are TRBV7-9 and TRBJ2-1; no clear D. V was trimmed by 1 base and J by 13 bases, leaving 8 bases between them. Germline CDR1 SEHNR, CDR2 FQNEAQ (reference sequence). The CDR3 runs 11 residues. The CDR3 DNA reads TGTGCCAGCAGCTTAGGGAAGTCACAGTTCTTC. It is translated as CASSLGKSQFF.

V is TRBV18 and J is TRBJ2-7; D may be TRBD1 (5 bases). The CDR3 has 14 residues. Germline V gene data show CDR1 as KGHSH and CDR2 as LQKENI. V was cut by 3 bases and J by 2 bases, with 11 bases left in between. The CDR3 nucleotides are TGTGCCAGCTCACCGACAGCGATCACCTACGAGCAGTACTTC. This gives the protein CASSPTAITYEQYF.

The genes are TRBV5-4 and TRBJ2-4; 8 bases line up with TRBD2. This CDR3 has 16 residues. Germline assignment: CDR1 SGHNT and CDR2 YYREEE (reference sequence). The ends lost 0 bases at V and 7 bases at J; junction bases unmatched: 9. CDR3 protein: CASSLGGAGVVNIQYF. Written as DNA, the CDR3 is TGTGCCAGCAGCTTGGGAGGAGCGGGAGTGGTGAACATTCAGTACTTC.

This sequence joins TRBV5-4 and TRBJ2-7; TRBD2 matches 7 bases. The CDR3 extends over 18 amino acids. Per germline, CDR1 SGHNT and CDR2 YYREEE (reference sequence). Trimming took 3 bases from V and 6 from J; bases not matched to a gene: 21. Written as DNA, the CDR3 is TGTGCCAGCAGCTCAAGGACTAGTCCGGCTTTGGGTGAGGGCGAGCAGTACTTC. Translating it yields CASSSRTSPALGEGEQYF.

The V call is TRBV2, the J call TRBJ2-7; 8 bases fit TRBD1. Per the germline V gene, CDR1 is SNHLY and CDR2 is FYNNEI. V was clipped by 7 bases and J by 3 bases; unmatched bases: 8. The CDR3 totals 14 residues. CDR3 protein: CASIRDRTFYEQYF. CDR3 coding DNA: TGTGCCAGCATTCGGGACAGGACTTTCTACGAGCAGTACTTC. The complete variable domain, with remaining parts taken from reference TRBV2 and TRBJ2-7, reads EPEVTQTPSHQVTQMGQEVILRCVPISNHLYFYWYRQILGQKVEFLVSFYNNEISEKSEIFDDQFSVERPDGSNFTLKIRSTKLEDSAMYFCASIRDRTFYEQYFGPGTRLTVT.

This chain connects TRBV5-4 to TRBJ2-5, with a possible D match to TRBD2 (7 bases). CDR1 SGHNT and CDR2 YYREEE come from the germline V gene (reference sequence). Between the trimmed V and J ends, which lost 0 bases and 1 base, there was a span of 13 bases. The CDR3 covers 16 residues. CDR3: CASSLGGGGIQETQYF. In DNA form, the CDR3 reads TGTGCCAGCAGCTTGGGGGGCGGGGGCATCCAAGAGACCCAGTACTTC. Full variable domain (rest looked up from reference TRBV5-4 and TRBJ2-5): ETGVTQSPTHLIKTRGQQVTLRCSSQSGHNTVSWYQQALGQGPQFIFQYYREEENGRGNFPPRFSGLQFPNYSSELNVNALELDDSALYLCASSLGGGGIQETQYFGPGTRLLVL.

This sequence joins TRBV27 and TRBJ2-7; D perhaps matches TRBD2 (5 bases). The germline CDR1 and CDR2 sequences are MNHEY and SMNVEV (reference sequence). V lost 6 bases, J lost 0 bases, and 15 bases lay in between. The CDR3 has 15 residues. This CDR3 reads CASRDYSGFSYEQYF. Here the CDR3 DNA reads TGTGCCAGCAGAGATTACTCGGGATTCTCCTACGAGCAGTACTTC.

This clone was recorded once. This chain connects TRBV24-1 to TRBJ2-2, with D tentatively TRBD2 (6 bases). Trimming took off 4 bases at V and 6 bases at J, with 23 bases between the two ends. The length of the CDR3 is 18 residues. Germline V CDR1 and CDR2: KGHDR, SFDVKD. DNA for the CDR3: TGTGCCACCAGTGACCCCCGGGGGTCTCGAAGGGGAGCCGGGGAGCTGTTTTTT. It codes for CATSDPRGSRRGAGELFF.

The chain joins TRBV11-2 to TRBJ2-3, with no clear D. Trimming removed 1 base from V and 5 bases from J, with 4 bases in between. CDR1 is SGHAT and CDR2 is FQNNGV in the germline V gene. This CDR3 has 12 amino acids. The CDR3 protein is CASSLGGDTQYF. CDR3 coding DNA: TGTGCCAGCAGCTTAGGCGGAGATACGCAGTATTTT.

The V gene is TRBV7-8, the J gene TRBJ2-2, with D unresolved. CDR3 length: 13 residues. CDR1 is SGHVS, CDR2 FQNEAQ, per germline. V was trimmed by 4 bases and J by 0 bases, leaving 3 bases between them. CDR3 loop: CASSSPNTGELFF. In nucleotides, the CDR3 is TGTGCCAGCAGCTCCCCGAACACCGGGGAGCTGTTTTTT. Filled out from reference TRBV7-8 and TRBJ2-2, the complete variable domain reads GAGVSQSPRYKVAKRGQDVALRCDPISGHVSLFWYQQALGQGPEFLTYFQNEAQLDKSGLPSDRFFAERPEGSVSTLKIQRTQQEDSAVYLCASSSPNTGELFFGEGSRLTVL.

The V gene is TRBV18, the J gene TRBJ2-3; no firm D call. CDR3 length: 14 residues. Germline V gene lookup returns CDR1 KGHSH and CDR2 LQKENI. V was clipped by 0 bases and J by 2 bases, with 6 bases between them. CDR3 sequence reads: CASSPPSLTDTQYF. The CDR3 DNA follows: TGTGCCAGCTCACCACCATCCCTCACAGATACGCAGTATTTT.